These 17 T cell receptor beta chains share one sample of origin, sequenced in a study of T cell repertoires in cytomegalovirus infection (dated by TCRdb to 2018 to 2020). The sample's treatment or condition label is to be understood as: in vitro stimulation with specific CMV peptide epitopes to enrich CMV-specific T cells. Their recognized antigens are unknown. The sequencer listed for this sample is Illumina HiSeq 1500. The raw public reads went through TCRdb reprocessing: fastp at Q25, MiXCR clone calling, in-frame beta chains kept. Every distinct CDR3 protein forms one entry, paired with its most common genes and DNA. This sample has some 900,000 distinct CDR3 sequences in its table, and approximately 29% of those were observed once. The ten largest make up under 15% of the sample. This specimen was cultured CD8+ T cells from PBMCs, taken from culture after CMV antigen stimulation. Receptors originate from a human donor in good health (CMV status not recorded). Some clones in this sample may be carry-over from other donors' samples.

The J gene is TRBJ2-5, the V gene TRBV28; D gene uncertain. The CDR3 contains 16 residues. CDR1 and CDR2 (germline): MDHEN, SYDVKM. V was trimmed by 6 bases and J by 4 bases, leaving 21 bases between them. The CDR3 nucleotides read TGTGCCAGCAGCGATCTTCTGGAGACCCCTTCAGAGACCCAGTACTTC. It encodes CASSDLLETPSETQYF.

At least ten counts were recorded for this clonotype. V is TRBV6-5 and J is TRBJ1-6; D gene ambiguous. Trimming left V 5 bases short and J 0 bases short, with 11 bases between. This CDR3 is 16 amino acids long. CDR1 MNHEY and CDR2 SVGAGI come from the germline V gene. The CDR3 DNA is TGTGCCAGCAGTGCCCGACGGGACTCCTATAATTCACCCCTCCACTTT. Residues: CASSARRDSYNSPLHF.

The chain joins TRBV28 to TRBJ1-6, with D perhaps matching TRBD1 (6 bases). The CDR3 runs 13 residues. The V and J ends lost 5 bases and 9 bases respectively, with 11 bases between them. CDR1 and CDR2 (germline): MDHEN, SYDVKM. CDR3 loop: CASSPNRASPLHF. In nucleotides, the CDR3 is TGTGCCAGCAGTCCTAACAGGGCTTCACCCCTCCACTTT.

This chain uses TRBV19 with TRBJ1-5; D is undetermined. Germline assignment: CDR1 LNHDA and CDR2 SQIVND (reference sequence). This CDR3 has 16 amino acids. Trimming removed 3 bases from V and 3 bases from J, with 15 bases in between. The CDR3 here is CASSIAYGRLNQPQHF. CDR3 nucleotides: TGTGCCAGTAGTATTGCCTACGGACGTCTCAATCAGCCCCAGCATTTT. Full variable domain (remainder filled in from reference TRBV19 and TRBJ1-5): DGGITQSPKYLFRKEGQNVTLSCEQNLNHDAMYWYRQDPGQGLRLIYYSQIVNDFQKGDIAEGYSVSREKKESFPLTVTSAQKNPTAFYLCASSIAYGRLNQPQHFGDGTRLSIL.

The CDR3: CASSPPPSNEQYF. DNA of the CDR3: TGTGCCAGCAGCCCGCCCCCGAGCAACGAGCAGTACTTC. The rearrangement uses TRBV7-9 and TRBJ2-7, with D uncertain. The germline gives CDR1 SEHNR, CDR2 FQNEAQ (reference sequence). Trimming cost V 5 bases and J 5 bases, with 13 bases left between them. The CDR3 consists of 13 residues.

CDR3 sequence reads: CASSGGDGSTDTQYF. The CDR3 nucleotides are TGTGCCAGCAGCGGGGGGGACGGCAGCACAGATACGCAGTATTTT. The gene calls are TRBV7-6 and TRBJ2-3; 7 bases are a match to TRBD2. Unmatched junction bases numbered 5, after V lost 5 bases and J lost 0 bases. The CDR3 has 15 residues. Looked up from germline, CDR1 is SGHVS and CDR2 is FNYEAQ.

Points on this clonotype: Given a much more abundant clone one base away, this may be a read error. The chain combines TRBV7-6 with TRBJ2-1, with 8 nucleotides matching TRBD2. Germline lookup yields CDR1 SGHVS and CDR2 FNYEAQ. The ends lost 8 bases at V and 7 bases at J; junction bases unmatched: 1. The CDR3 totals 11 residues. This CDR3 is CASPGGNEQFF. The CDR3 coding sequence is TGTGCCAGCCCGGGGGGGAATGAGCAGTTCTTC.

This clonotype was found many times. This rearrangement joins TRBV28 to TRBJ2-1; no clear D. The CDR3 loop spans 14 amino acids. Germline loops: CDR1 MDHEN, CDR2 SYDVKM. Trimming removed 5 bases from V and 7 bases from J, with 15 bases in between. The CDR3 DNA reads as TGTGCCAGCAGTCCCCTGGGTACCAGGAATGAGCAGTTCTTC. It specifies CASSPLGTRNEQFF.

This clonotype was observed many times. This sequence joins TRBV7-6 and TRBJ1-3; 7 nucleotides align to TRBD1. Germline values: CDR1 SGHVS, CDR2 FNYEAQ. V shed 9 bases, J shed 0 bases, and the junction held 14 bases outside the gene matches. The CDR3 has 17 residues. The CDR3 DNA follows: TGTGCCAGTTGGGGGGGACAGCACAGGTTCTCTGGAAACACCATATATTTT. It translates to CASWGGQHRFSGNTIYF.

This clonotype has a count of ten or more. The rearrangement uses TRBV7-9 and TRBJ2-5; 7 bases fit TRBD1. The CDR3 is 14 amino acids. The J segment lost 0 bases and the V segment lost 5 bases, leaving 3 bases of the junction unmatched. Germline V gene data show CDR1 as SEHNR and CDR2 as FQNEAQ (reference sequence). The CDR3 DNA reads TGTGCCAGCAGCCATGACAGGGACCAAGAGACCCAGTACTTC. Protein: CASSHDRDQETQYF.

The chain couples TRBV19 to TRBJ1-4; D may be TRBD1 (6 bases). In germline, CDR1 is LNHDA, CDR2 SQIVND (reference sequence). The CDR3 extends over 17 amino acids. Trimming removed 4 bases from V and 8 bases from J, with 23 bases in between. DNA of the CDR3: TGTGCCAGTAGTACACCTATACAGGGCCCCATAGACGAAAAACTGTTTTTT. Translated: CASSTPIQGPIDEKLFF.

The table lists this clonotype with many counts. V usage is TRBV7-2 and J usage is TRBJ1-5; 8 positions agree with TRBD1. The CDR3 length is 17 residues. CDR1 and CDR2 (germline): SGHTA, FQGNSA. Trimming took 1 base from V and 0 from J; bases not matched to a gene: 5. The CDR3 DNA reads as TGTGCCAGCAGCTTAGGGGACAGGATTATTAGCAATCAGCCCCAGCATTTT. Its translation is CASSLGDRIISNQPQHF. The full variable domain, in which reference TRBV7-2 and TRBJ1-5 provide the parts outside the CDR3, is GAGVSQSPSNKVTEKGKDVELRCDPISGHTALYWYRQSLGQGLEFLIYFQGNSAPDKSGLPSDRFSAERTGGSVSTLTIQRTQQEDSAVYLCASSLGDRIISNQPQHFGDGTRLSIL.

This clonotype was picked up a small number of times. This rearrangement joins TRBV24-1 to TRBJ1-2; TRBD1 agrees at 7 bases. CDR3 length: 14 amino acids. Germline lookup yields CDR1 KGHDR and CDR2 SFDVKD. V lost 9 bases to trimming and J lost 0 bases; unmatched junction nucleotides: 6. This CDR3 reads CATGTGAPNYGYTF. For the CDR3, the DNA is TGTGCCACCGGAACAGGGGCGCCTAACTATGGCTACACCTTC.

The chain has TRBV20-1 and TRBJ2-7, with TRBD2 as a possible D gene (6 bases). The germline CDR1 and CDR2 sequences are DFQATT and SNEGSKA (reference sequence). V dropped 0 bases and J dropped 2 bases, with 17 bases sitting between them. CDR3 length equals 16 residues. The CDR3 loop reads CSARDPGRGLTYEQYF. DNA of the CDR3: TGCAGTGCTAGAGATCCGGGGCGGGGCTTAACCTACGAGCAGTACTTC.

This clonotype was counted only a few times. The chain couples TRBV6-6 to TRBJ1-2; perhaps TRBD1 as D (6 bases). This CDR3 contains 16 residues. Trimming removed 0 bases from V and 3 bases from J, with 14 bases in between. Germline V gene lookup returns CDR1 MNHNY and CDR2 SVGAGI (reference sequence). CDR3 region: CASSYSFGGQDYGYTF. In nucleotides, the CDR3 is TGTGCCAGCAGTTACTCGTTCGGGGGGCAGGACTATGGCTACACCTTC.

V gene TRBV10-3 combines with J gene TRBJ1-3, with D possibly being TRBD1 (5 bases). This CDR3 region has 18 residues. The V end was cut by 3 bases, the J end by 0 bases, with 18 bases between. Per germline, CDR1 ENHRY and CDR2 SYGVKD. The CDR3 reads CAISDPAEEGSSGNTIYF. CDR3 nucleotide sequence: TGTGCCATCAGTGATCCCGCAGAGGAGGGGAGCTCTGGAAACACCATATATTTT.

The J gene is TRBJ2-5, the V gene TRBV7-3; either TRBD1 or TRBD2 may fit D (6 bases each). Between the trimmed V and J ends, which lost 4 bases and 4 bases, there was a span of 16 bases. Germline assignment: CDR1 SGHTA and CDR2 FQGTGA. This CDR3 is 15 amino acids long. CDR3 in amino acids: CASSWYGGGGETQYF. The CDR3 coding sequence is TGTGCCAGCAGCTGGTACGGGGGCGGAGGAGAGACCCAGTACTTC.